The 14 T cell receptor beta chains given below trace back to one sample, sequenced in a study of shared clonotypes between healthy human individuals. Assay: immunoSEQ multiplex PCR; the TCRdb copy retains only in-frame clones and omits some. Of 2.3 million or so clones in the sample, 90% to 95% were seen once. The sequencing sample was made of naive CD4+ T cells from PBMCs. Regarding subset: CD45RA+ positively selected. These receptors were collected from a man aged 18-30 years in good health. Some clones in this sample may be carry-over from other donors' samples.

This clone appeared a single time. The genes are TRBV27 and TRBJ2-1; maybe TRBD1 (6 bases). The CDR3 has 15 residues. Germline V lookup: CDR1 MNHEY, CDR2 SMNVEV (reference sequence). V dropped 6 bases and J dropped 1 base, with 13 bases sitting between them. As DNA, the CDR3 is TGTGCCAGCAGCAACAGGGTTGGGTCCTACAATGAGCAGTTCTTC. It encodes CASSNRVGSYNEQFF.

CDR3 sequence: CASSIAGGGETQYF. The CDR3 DNA is TGTGCCAGCAGTATAGCGGGAGGTGGGGAGACCCAGTACTTC. The V call is TRBV2, the J call TRBJ2-5; TRBD2 agrees at 10 bases. CDR3 length: 14 amino acids. Germline loops: CDR1 SNHLY, CDR2 FYNNEI. The V gene end was trimmed by 5 bases and the J gene end by 5 bases; junction bases not matched to a gene: 5.

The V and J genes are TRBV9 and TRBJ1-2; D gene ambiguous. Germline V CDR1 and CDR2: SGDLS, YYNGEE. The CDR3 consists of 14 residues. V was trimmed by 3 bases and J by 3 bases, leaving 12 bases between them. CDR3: CASSAAWGDYGYTF. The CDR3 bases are TGTGCCAGCAGCGCCGCCTGGGGAGACTATGGCTACACCTTC.

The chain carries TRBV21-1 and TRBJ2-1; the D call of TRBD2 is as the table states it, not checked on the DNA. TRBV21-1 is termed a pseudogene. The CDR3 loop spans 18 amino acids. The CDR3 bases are TGTGCCAGCGTTAACCGGCCTAGCGGGAGGGCCGTGGGCAATGAGCAGTTCTTC. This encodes CASVNRPSGRAVGNEQFF.

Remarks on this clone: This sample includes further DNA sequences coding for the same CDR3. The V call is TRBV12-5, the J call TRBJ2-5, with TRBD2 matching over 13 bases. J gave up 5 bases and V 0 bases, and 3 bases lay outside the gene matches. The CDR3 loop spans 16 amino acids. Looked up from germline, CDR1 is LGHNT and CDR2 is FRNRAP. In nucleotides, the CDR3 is TGTGCTAGTGGTTTGGTACTAGCGGGAGGGCCGGAGACCCAGTACTTC. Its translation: CASGLVLAGGPETQYF.

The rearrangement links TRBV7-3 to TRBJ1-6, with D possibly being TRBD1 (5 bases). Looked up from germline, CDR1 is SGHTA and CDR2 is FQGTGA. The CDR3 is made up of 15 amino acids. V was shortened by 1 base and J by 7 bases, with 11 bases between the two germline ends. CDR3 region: CASSLRGRLNSPLHF. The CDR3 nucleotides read TGTGCCAGCAGCTTAAGGGGACGGCTAAATTCACCCCTCCACTTT. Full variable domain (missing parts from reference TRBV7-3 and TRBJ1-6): GAGVSQTPSNKVTEKGKYVELRCDPISGHTALYWYRQSLGQGPEFLIYFQGTGAADDSGLPNDRFFAVRPEGSVSTLKIQRTERGDSAVYLCASSLRGRLNSPLHFGNGTRLTVT.

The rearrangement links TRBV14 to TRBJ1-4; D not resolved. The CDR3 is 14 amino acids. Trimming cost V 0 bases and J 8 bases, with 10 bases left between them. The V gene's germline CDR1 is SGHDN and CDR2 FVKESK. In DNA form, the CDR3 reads TGTGCCAGCAGCCAAGAAAGGCTTCGAGAAAAACTGTTTTTT. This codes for CASSQERLREKLFF. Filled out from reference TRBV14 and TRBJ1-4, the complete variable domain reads EAGVTQFPSHSVIEKGQTVTLRCDPISGHDNLYWYRRVMGKEIKFLLHFVKESKQDESGMPNNRFLAERTGGTYSTLKVQPAELEDSGVYFCASSQERLREKLFFGSGTQLSVL.

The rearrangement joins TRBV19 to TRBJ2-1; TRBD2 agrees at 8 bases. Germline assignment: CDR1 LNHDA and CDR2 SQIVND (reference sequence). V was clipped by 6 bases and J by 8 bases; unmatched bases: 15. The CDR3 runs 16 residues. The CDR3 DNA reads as TGTGCCAGTAGGAGGGACGGGACTAGGGCTTTTCATGAGCAGTTCTTC. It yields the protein CASRRDGTRAFHEQFF.

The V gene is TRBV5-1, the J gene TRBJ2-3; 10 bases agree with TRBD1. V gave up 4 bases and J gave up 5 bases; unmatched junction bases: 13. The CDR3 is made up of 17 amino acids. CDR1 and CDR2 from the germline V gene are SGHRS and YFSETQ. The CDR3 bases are TGCGCCAGCAGCCAGGTGACAGGGGGCGCGGTAGTAGATACGCAGTATTTT. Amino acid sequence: CASSQVTGGAVVDTQYF.

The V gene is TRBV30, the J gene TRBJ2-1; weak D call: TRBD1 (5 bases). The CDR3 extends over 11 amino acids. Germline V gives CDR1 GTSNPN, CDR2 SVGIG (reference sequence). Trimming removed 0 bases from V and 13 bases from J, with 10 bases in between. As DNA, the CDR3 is TGTGCCTGGAGTGTAAGAGACAGTCAGTTCTTC. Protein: CAWSVRDSQFF.

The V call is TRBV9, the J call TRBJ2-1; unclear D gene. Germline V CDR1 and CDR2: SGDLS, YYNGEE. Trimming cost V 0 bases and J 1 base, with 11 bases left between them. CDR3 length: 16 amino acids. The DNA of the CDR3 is TGTGCCAGCAGCGTAGACCCTACCTATTCCTACAATGAGCAGTTCTTC. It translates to CASSVDPTYSYNEQFF.

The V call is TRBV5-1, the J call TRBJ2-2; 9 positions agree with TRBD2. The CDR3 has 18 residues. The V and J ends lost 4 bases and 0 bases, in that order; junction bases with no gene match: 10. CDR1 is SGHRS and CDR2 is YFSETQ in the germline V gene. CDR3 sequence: CASSPPPASGANTGELFF. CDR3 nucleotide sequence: TGCGCCAGCAGCCCGCCCCCGGCTAGCGGGGCGAACACCGGGGAGCTGTTTTTT.

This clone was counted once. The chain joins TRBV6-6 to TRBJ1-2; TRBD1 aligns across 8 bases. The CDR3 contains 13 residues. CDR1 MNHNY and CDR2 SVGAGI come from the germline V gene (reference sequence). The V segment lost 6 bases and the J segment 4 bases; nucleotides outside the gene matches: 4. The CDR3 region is CASSMDRAYGYTF. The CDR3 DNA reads TGTGCCAGCAGCATGGACAGGGCCTATGGCTACACCTTC.

CDR3 nucleotides: TGTGCCAGTAGGCGCCCCCTCAACTATGGCTACACCTTC. Encoded protein: CASRRPLNYGYTF. V gene TRBV19 combines with J gene TRBJ1-2; D is unclear. The CDR3 extends over 13 amino acids. CDR1 and CDR2 from the germline V gene are LNHDA and SQIVND (reference sequence). V was trimmed by 6 bases and J by 2 bases, leaving 10 bases between them.